This T cell receptor (beta chain) comes out of a study of T cell repertoires in cytomegalovirus infection. In the study overall: CMV infection together with matching HLA type was indicated by public TCR beta signatures. Findings of the study overall: Dominant in the ex vivo response were TCR beta clonotypes restricted by HLA-C and specific for CMV. Of the TCR beta families, the public ones yielded a cumulative frequency that identified carriers of CMV plus the relevant HLA.

The CDR3 contains 18 residues. CDR1 and CDR2 (germline): DFQATT, SNEGSKA (reference sequence). The J segment lost 2 bases and the V segment lost 5 bases, leaving 12 bases of the junction unmatched. Remarks on this clonotype: Its antigen is not known.

TCRdb re-called the reads through MiXCR, storing one row per CDR3 protein. The sample includes a few hundred thousand distinct CDR3 sequences, about a sixth of them seen just once. The chain is built from TRBV20-1 and TRBJ2-3, with TRBD2 matching 14 bases. The sequenced sample consisted of CD8+ T cells from PBMCs. This receptor was taken from a human donor in good health (CMV status not recorded). Some clones in this sample may be carry-over from other donors' samples. In DNA form, the CDR3 reads TGCAGTGCTTCGGGACTAGCGGGGGAGAATCAAGACACAGATACGCAGTATTTT. As protein: CSASGLAGENQDTDTQYF.